These 6 T cell receptor beta chains were sequenced from one sample in a study of PD-1 and CTLA-4 blockade in melanoma. Assay: immunoSEQ multiplex PCR; the TCRdb copy retains only in-frame clones and omits some. The top ten clones hold about 39% of a sample with over 5,500 clones, 75% to 90% of them seen once. This material consisted of CD8+ T cells from peripheral blood, taken before anti-PD-1 treatment. Every receptor here comes from a human donor with melanoma.

The gene calls are TRBV11-1 and TRBJ1-6; possibly TRBD1 for D (6 bases). The V and J ends lost 5 bases and 7 bases respectively, with 12 bases between them. The CDR3 has 14 amino acids. CDR1 is SGHAT, CDR2 FQDESV, per germline (reference sequence). CDR3 in DNA: TGTGCCAGCAGCAAGACAGGAAACAATTCACCCCTCCACTTT. Protein sequence: CASSKTGNNSPLHF.

J is TRBJ2-7 and V is TRBV30; D unresolved. The germline V gene encodes CDR1 GTSNPN and CDR2 SVGIG (reference sequence). The CDR3 has 13 amino acids. Trimming pared 2 bases from V and 2 bases from J, leaving 10 bases between. The CDR3: CAWSYGVTYEQYF. Here the CDR3 DNA reads TGTGCCTGGAGTTACGGCGTAACCTACGAGCAGTACTTC.

This chain uses TRBV11-2 with TRBJ2-2; no reliable D call. Looked up from germline, CDR1 is SGHAT and CDR2 is FQNNGV. The ends were cut back, 0 bases at V and 6 bases at J, with 5 bases in the middle. There are 13 residues in the CDR3. The CDR3 loop reads CASSLEVSGELFF. CDR3 coding DNA: TGTGCCAGCAGCTTAGAGGTATCCGGGGAGCTGTTTTTT.

This sequence joins TRBV6-2 or TRBV6-3 and TRBJ2-7; D ambiguous. The CDR3 loop spans 14 amino acids. With 1 base removed from V and 4 bases from J, the gap between germline ends came to 11 bases. CDR1 MNHEY and CDR2 SVGEGT come from the germline V gene. Written as DNA, the CDR3 is TGTGCCAGCAGTTACTTATCATCTAATTACGAGCAGTACTTC. Translation gives CASSYLSSNYEQYF.

This chain links TRBV7-9 with TRBJ2-7; 12 bases align to TRBD2. After removal of 3 bases from V and 5 bases from J, the junction contained 5 bases not matched to a gene. The CDR3 length is 15 residues. Per germline, CDR1 SEHNR and CDR2 FQNEAQ (reference sequence). Here the CDR3 DNA reads TGTGCCAGCAGCTTCCCGACTAGCGGGAGTGACGAGCAGTACTTC. It yields the protein CASSFPTSGSDEQYF.

Only one count was recorded for this clone. This sequence joins TRBV10-3 and TRBJ1-1; 11 bases line up with TRBD1. Losses at the gene ends were 4 bases for V and 3 bases for J; bases not matched to a gene: 4. Per the germline V gene, CDR1 is ENHRY and CDR2 is SYGVKD. This CDR3 is 15 amino acids long. The CDR3 DNA reads TGTGCCATCAGTGCTCGGGACAGGGGGGACACTGAAGCTTTCTTT. This gives the protein CAISARDRGDTEAFF.